Shown below are 9 T cell receptor beta chains from a single sample sequenced in a study of relationships among human T cell subsets (dated by TCRdb to the early 2010s). The library was prepared using multiplex PCR. The listed sequencing device is 454 GS FLX. TCR alpha and beta CDR3 regions were amplified from mRNA by semiquantitative ARM-PCR. In ARM-PCR, tagged nested gene-specific primers were used first, and exponential amplification was then carried out by communal superprimers. TCRdb trimmed public reads at Q25 via fastp, called clones via MiXCR and kept in-frame beta chains. Here each entry gathers all rows of one CDR3 protein and keeps the most common genes and DNA. Here the sample has roughly 13,000 distinct CDR3 sequences; 67% occur a single time. The top ten hold roughly 27% of the sample. The CD4+CD25-CD294- flow-through remaining after the CD25, CD56 and CD294 bead selections was collected as Th1 cells.

Sequencing was done on a sample of CD4+ Th1 cells sorted from blood. Interpreted using the paper, the cell subset or site label stands for: CD4+CD25-CD294- T helper 1 cells. The receptors shown here come from a man aged 35-49 years in good health.

The chain uses TRBV20-1 and TRBJ1-3, with 7 bases fitting TRBD1. V lost 5 bases to trimming and J lost 7 bases; unmatched junction nucleotides: 2. CDR3 length: 11 amino acids. CDR1 is DFQATT and CDR2 is SNEGSKA in the germline V gene (reference sequence). This chain's CDR3 is CSAQQGNTIYF. For the CDR3, the DNA is TGCAGTGCTCAACAGGGGAACACCATATATTTT.

The gene calls are TRBV11-1 and TRBJ2-7; 7 bases are a match to TRBD1. The CDR3 is made up of 13 amino acids. Germline V lookup: CDR1 SGHAT, CDR2 FQDESV (reference sequence). The trim removed 3 bases at V and 4 bases at J, leaving 3 bases unmatched. CDR3 sequence: CASSFARGYEQYF. The CDR3, as DNA: TGTGCCAGCAGCTTTGCCAGGGGGTACGAGCAGTACTTC. Supplemented by reference TRBV11-1 and TRBJ2-7, the full variable domain reads EAEVAQSPRYKITEKSQAVAFWCDPISGHATLYWYRQILGQGPELLVQFQDESVVDDSQLPKDRFSAERLKGVDSTLKIQPAELGDSAMYLCASSFARGYEQYFGPGTRLTVT.

The chain has TRBV28 and TRBJ2-4, with D possibly matching TRBD1 (6 bases). This CDR3 spans 16 amino acids. CDR1 is MDHEN and CDR2 is SYDVKM in the germline V gene. V was cut by 7 bases and J by 0 bases, with 16 bases left in between. The CDR3 spells CASIGAGVLAKNIQYF. CDR3 coding DNA: TGTGCCAGCATCGGGGCAGGGGTATTAGCCAAAAACATTCAGTACTTC.

The chain links TRBV6-5 to TRBJ1-5, with D maybe TRBD1 (5 bases). Trimming removed 6 bases from V and 5 bases from J, with 11 bases in between. CDR1 MNHEY and CDR2 SVGAGI come from the germline V gene. This CDR3 region has 13 residues. CDR3 amino acids: CASRSTGHQPQHF. CDR3 DNA sequence: TGTGCCAGCAGATCTACAGGACATCAGCCCCAGCATTTT.

The chain uses TRBV28 and TRBJ1-1; D remains ambiguous. Trimming left V 5 bases short and J 0 bases short, with 10 bases between. This CDR3 has 14 residues. Germline CDR1 MDHEN, CDR2 SYDVKM. The CDR3 region is CASSKAGMNTEAFF. The CDR3 DNA follows: TGTGCCAGCAGTAAGGCGGGGATGAACACTGAAGCTTTCTTT.

The chain carries TRBV12-3 or TRBV12-4 and TRBJ2-5, with D tentatively TRBD1 or TRBD2 (5 bases each). The CDR3 is 12 amino acids. Deletions cut 8 bases from V and 7 bases from J, with 14 bases between. CDR3 sequence: CASDSPGGTQYF. Here the CDR3 DNA reads TGTGCCAGCGATTCTCCTGGGGGGACCCAGTACTTC.

The chain has TRBV11-2 and TRBJ2-7; 9 bases fit TRBD1. The CDR3 has 15 residues. The germline V gene encodes CDR1 SGHAT and CDR2 FQNNGV. The V and J ends lost 2 bases and 9 bases, in that order; junction bases with no gene match: 11. The CDR3 spells CASSLTGTGSGGQYF. The CDR3 DNA follows: TGTGCCAGCAGCTTAACCGGGACAGGGAGCGGTGGGCAGTACTTC.

This chain connects TRBV28 to TRBJ1-3; D is ambiguous. This CDR3 spans 15 amino acids. Trimming stripped 1 base from V and 2 bases from J, with 9 bases between. Germline V CDR1 and CDR2: MDHEN, SYDVKM. The CDR3 region has the DNA TGTGCCAGCAGTTTATTGTGGCAGACTGGAAACACCATATATTTT. It encodes CASSLLWQTGNTIYF.

This chain joins TRBV11-2 and TRBJ2-1; 13 positions agree with TRBD2. CDR3 length: 16 residues. The V segment lost 0 bases and the J segment 7 bases; nucleotides outside the gene matches: 3. In germline, CDR1 is SGHAT, CDR2 FQNNGV. The CDR3 loop is CASSLDRLAGGNEQFF. CDR3 nucleotides: TGTGCCAGCAGCTTAGATCGACTAGCGGGAGGTAATGAGCAGTTCTTC. The variable domain in full, with the rest retrieved from reference TRBV11-2 and TRBJ2-1, is EAGVAQSPRYKIIEKRQSVAFWCNPISGHATLYWYQQILGQGPKLLIQFQNNGVVDDSQLPKDRFSAERLKGVDSTLKIQPAKLEDSAVYLCASSLDRLAGGNEQFFGPGTRLTVL.